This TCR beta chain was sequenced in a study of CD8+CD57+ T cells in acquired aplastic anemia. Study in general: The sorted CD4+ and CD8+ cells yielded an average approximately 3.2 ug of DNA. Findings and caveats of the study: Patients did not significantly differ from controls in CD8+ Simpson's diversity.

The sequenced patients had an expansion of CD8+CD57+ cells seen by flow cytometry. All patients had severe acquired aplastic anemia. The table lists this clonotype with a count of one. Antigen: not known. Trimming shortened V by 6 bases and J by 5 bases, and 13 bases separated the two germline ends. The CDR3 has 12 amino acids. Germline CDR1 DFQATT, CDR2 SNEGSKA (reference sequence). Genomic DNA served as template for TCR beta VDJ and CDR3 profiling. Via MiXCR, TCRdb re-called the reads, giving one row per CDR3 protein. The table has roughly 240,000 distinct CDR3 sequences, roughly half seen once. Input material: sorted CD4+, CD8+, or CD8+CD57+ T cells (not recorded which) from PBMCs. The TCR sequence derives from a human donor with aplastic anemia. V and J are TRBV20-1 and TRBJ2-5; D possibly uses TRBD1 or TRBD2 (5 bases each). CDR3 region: CSAGEPNETQYF. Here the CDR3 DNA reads TGCAGTGCGGGGGAACCCAATGAGACCCAGTACTTC.